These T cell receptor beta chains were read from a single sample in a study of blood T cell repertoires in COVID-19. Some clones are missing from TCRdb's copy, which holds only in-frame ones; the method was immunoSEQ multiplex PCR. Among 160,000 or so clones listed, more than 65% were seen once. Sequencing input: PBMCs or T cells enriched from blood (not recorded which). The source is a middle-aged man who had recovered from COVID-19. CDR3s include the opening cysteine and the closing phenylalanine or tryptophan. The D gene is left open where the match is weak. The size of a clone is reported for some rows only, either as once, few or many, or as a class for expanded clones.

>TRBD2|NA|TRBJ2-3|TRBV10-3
TGTGCCATCAGTGAGATAGCGGGGGGGCTAACAGATACGCAGTATTTT
CAISEIAGGLTDTQYF
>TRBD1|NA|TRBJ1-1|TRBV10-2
TGCGCCAGCAGGGATCCTGGACAGGGCGTTGAAGCTTTCTTT
CASRDPGQGVEAFF
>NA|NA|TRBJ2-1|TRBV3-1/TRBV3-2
TGTGCCAGCAGCCGCGGGGGCGTTTACAATGAGCAGTTCTTC
CASSRGGVYNEQFF
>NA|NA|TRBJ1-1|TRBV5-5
TGTGCCAGCAATACAGACCCGAACACTGAAGCTTTCTTT
CASNTDPNTEAFF
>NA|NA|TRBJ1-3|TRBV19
TGTGCCACTTCCCTCTCTGGAAACACCATATATTTT
CATSLSGNTIYF
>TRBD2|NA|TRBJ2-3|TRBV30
TGTGCCCGTAGCGGGGCGACAGATACGCAGTATTTT
CARSGATDTQYF
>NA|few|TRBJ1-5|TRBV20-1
TGCAGTGCTAGTCCGGGTAATCAGCCCCAGCATTTT
CSASPGNQPQHF
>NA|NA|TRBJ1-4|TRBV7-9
TGTGCCAGCAGCTCGGACACAACTAATGAAAAACTGTTTTTT
CASSSDTTNEKLFF
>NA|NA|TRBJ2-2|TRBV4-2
TGTGCCAGCAGAGGACAGTCCGTCACCGGGGAGCTGTTTTTT
CASRGQSVTGELFF
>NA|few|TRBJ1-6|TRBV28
TGTGCCAGCAAGGAGAGGGACTATAATTCACCCCTCCACTTT
CASKERDYNSPLHF
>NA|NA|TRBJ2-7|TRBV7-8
TGTGCCAGCACCCAAAGGCAGGTTTACGAGCAGTACTTC
CASTQRQVYEQYF
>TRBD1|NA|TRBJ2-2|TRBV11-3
TGTGCCAGCAGCTTCGGGACAGGGGGCACCGGGGAGCTGTTTTTT
CASSFGTGGTGELFF
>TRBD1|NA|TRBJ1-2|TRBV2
TGTGCCAGCAGGATACAGGGGATCTATGGCTACACCTTC
CASRIQGIYGYTF
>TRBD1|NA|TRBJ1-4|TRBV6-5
TGTGCCAGCAGGGGACAGGGGGGGCGTGAAAAACTGTTTTTT
CASRGQGGREKLFF
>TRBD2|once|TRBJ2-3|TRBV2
TGTGCCAGCAGTCGGGGGGGCCCCACAGATACGCAGTATTTT
CASSRGGPTDTQYF
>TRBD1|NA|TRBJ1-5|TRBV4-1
TGCGCCAGCAGCCAAGATCAGGGGACAGGGACTGGGCAGCCCCAGCATTTT
CASSQDQGTGTGQPQHF
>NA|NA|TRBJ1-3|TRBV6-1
TGTGCCAGCAGTGAAGTAGAGAACAGAGGAAACACCATATATTTT
CASSEVENRGNTIYF
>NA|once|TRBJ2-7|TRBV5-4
TGTGCCAGCAGCTTCCGCGGAGGTCTATACGAGCAGTACTTC
CASSFRGGLYEQYF
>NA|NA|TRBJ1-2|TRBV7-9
TGTGCCAGCAGCTTACGGGGGATGTCGAAGGCCTTCTATGGCTACACCTTC
CASSLRGMSKAFYGYTF
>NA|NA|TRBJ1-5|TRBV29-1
TGCAGCGTTGGGGAGGGGCATAGCAATCAGCCCCAGCATTTT
CSVGEGHSNQPQHF
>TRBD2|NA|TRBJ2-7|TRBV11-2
TGTGCCAGCAGCTCCCGGGGGGGGGCGATGTCCTACGAGCAGTACTTC
CASSSRGGAMSYEQYF
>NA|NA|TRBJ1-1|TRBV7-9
TGTGCCAGCAGGCAGTATGTGAACACTGAAGCTTTCTTT
CASRQYVNTEAFF
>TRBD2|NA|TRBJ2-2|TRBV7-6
TGTGCCAGCAGCTTAGGGCCGGGACTAGCGGGGGGATACACCGGGGAGCTGTTTTTT
CASSLGPGLAGGYTGELFF
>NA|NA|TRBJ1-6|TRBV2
TGTGCCAGCAGTAAGACATCGAGCTCCTATAATTCACCCCTCCACTTT
CASSKTSSSYNSPLHF
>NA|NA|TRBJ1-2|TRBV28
TGTGCCAGCCTAGTCGAAGGTTCCTATGGCTACACCTTC
CASLVEGSYGYTF
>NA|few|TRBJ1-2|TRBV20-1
TGCAGTGCTAGTACGGGAGGTCGTGGCTACACCTTC
CSASTGGRGYTF
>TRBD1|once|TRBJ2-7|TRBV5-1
TGCGCCAGCAGCTGGGGACAGGGGGCGTACGAGCAGTACTTC
CASSWGQGAYEQYF
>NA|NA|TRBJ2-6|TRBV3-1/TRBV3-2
TGTGCCAGCAGCTCTACGAGCTCTGGGGCCAACGTCCTGACTTTC
CASSSTSSGANVLTF
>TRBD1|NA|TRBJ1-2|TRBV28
TGTGCCAGCAGTACCCCGAATGACAGGGTTGGCTACACCTTC
CASSTPNDRVGYTF
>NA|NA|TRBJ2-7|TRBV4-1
TGCGCCAGCAGCCAAGTGGACTTGGGGGAGCAGTACTTC
CASSQVDLGEQYF
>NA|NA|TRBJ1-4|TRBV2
TGTGCCAGCAAACCAACAGGCCCAACTAATGAAAAACTGTTTTTT
CASKPTGPTNEKLFF
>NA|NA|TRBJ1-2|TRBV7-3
TGTGCCAGCAGCTTCCAGAGCGGGGGCAGCTATGGCTACACCTTC
CASSFQSGGSYGYTF
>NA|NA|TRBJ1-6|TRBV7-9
TGTGCCAGCAGCCCTTCAGGGGATAATTCACCCCTCCACTTT
CASSPSGDNSPLHF